This TCR beta chain was documented in a study of Graves' ophthalmopathy and Graves' hyperthyroidism. As the template, RNA transcripts were used to amplify TCR beta CDR3 regions. The first round was an RT-PCR with HTBI primers, and the second round was a multiplex PCR. MiXCR, applied by TCRdb to the multiplex PCR reads, yields one record per CDR3 protein. In the table there are 170,000 or so distinct CDR3 sequences, 30% to 45% of which are singletons. The CDR3 runs 13 residues. Germline V CDR1 and CDR2: MNHEY, SVGAGI. V was cut by 4 bases and J by 2 bases, with 8 bases left in between. This clonotype was seen many times. Its antigen is not known. The study's findings and limits: Most expanded clonotypes in thyroid above 0.001 frequency also showed up in blood.

The sample was peripheral blood. This chain connects TRBV6-5 to TRBJ2-5; D unclear. The clonotype comes from a woman aged 40 to 50 with Graves' ophthalmopathy. CDR3: CASSWARQETQYF. The CDR3 coding sequence is TGTGCCAGCAGTTGGGCGAGGCAAGAGACCCAGTACTTC.